This note documents a single T cell receptor (beta chain) sequence. The antigen is undetermined. These data are taken from a study of shared clonotypes between healthy human individuals. About the study: Ranging from 18 to 49 in age, donors were a couple of women and a few men. Study findings and constraints: Non-shared clonotypes had lower generation probabilities than clonotypes shared by all four sorted-subset donors.

The method was immunoSEQ multiplex PCR; TCRdb's version includes in-frame clones alone and lacks a portion of them. The table shows around 690,000 clones, with about nine tenths occurring only once. Trimming removed 4 bases from V and 0 bases from J, with 8 bases in between. Germline CDR1 is MGHDK and CDR2 is SYGVNS. The CDR3 runs to 14 residues. All of the donors resided in Nashville, Tennessee, and each was a Caucasian adult. Each CD8 memory set brought CD45RO+ cells together with CCR7-negative CD45RA+ TemRA cells. The sequenced sample was memory CD8+ T cells from PBMCs. The subset here: CD45RO+ cells pooled with CCR7-negative TemRA cells. This clonotype was sampled from a man younger than 30 in good health. Some clones in this sample may be carry-over from other donors' samples. The chain employs TRBV25-1 and TRBJ2-3, with TRBD2 as a possible D gene (5 bases). CDR3 loop: CASSGERSTDTQYF. Here the CDR3 DNA reads TGTGCCAGCAGTGGGGAGAGAAGCACAGATACGCAGTATTTT.